This is a list of T cell receptor beta chains from one sample in a study of graft-versus-host responses after intestinal transplantation. The data were produced by immunoSEQ multiplex PCR, yet TCRdb's version contains in-frame clones alone and is incomplete. The data hold approximately 24,000 clones, with approximately 93% observed a single time. The sequencing used PBMCs, collected 18 days after transplant. Receptors originate from a human patient who received an intestinal transplant, so some T cells may come from the graft donor. Both conserved end residues are part of each CDR3. Fields, in order: V gene, D gene, clone size, J gene, CDR3 protein, CDR3 DNA. D genes are given only for firm matches. A row's size may be missing; if present it is once, few, many or a size class.

>TRBV7-8|NA|NA|TRBJ1-1
CASSLVGRGTEAFF
TGTGCCAGCAGCTTAGTGGGCAGGGGCACTGAAGCTTTCTTT
>TRBV13|NA|NA|TRBJ2-5
CASSSVGTRMSEAQYF
TGTGCCAGCAGCTCGGTCGGGACACGGATGAGTGAGGCCCAGTACTTC
>TRBV13|NA|NA|TRBJ1-6
CASSLRIGLPRNNSPLHF
TGTGCCAGCAGCTTAAGGATTGGTCTCCCCCGAAATAATTCACCCCTCCACTTT
>TRBV6-5|TRBD1|NA|TRBJ1-5
CASSLTGDQPQHF
TGTGCCAGCAGCCTCACAGGGGACCAGCCCCAGCATTTT
>TRBV20-1|NA|NA|TRBJ1-2
CSAPSGNGYTF
TGCAGTGCCCCATCGGGTAATGGCTACACCTTC
>TRBV7-9|TRBD1|once|TRBJ2-7
CASSSTMGQYHYEQYF
TGTGCCAGCAGCTCAACTATGGGACAGTACCACTACGAGCAGTACTTC
>TRBV2|NA|NA|TRBJ2-6
CASRRGTGGSSGANVLTF
TGTGCCAGCAGACGCGGGACAGGCGGGAGCTCTGGGGCCAACGTCCTGACTTTC
>TRBV5-6|NA|NA|TRBJ2-1
CASSLGNEQFF
TGTGCCAGCAGCTTGGGTAATGAGCAGTTCTTC
>TRBV5-4|NA|NA|TRBJ2-2
CASNRVGSGELFF
TGTGCCAGCAACAGGGTCGGCTCCGGGGAGCTGTTTTTT
>TRBV10-3|TRBD1|once|TRBJ1-5
CAISEGTANNQPQHF
TGTGCCATCAGTGAAGGGACAGCAAATAATCAGCCCCAGCATTTT
>TRBV6-4|TRBD1|NA|TRBJ2-1
CASSVGSLERGQEQFF
TGTGCCAGCAGTGTCGGGTCGTTGGAAAGGGGACAGGAGCAGTTCTTC
>TRBV5-4|NA|NA|TRBJ1-2
CASSQQGSYGYTF
TGTGCCAGCAGCCAACAGGGCTCCTATGGCTACACCTTC